This TCR beta chain was profiled in a study of tissue T cells after allogeneic stem cell transplantation (dated by TCRdb to the early 2020s). Turning to the overall study: When multiple samples of a tissue were available, H&E sections were reviewed by a pathologist, and samples with histologically apparent lymphocytes were prioritized for sequencing. The study profiled TCR beta repertoires in many tissues obtained from research autopsies of patients with and without GVHD, and also in mouse models of GVHD. On the human side, the study was prospective and observational, with no blinding or randomization.

With regard to this clone: The specificity of this receptor is unknown. One base away there is no much larger clone; base qualities are not given.

The time point label, read with the paper, signifies: human tissue collected at research (rapid) autopsy. Three non-HCT comparator patients who had other cancers, at least five GI tract samples, and no known GI disease at death were chosen retrospectively. After a median post-mortem interval of roughly 9.9 hours, the autopsy tissues collected included GI sites spanning esophagus to rectum, along with liver, skin and lymphoid organs including spleen. Each autopsy specimen was bisected, with one portion flash-frozen in liquid nitrogen and the remainder formalin-fixed, and the outer muscle layers of GI specimens were removed. To extract genomic DNA from frozen tissues, either the Mag-Bind Blood & Tissue DNA HDQ 96 Kit on a Chemagic 360 or the DNeasy Blood & Tissue Kit was used. Because of concern about red blood cell contamination, extracted DNA underwent additional purification with the Genomic DNA Clean & Concentrator-25 kit.

The germline V gene yields MGHRA for CDR1 and YSYEKL for CDR2. V is cut by 1 base and J by 9 bases, and the space between the germline ends is 13 bases. The CDR3 sequence holds 15 residues, the cysteine and phenylalanine included. Only the CDR3 DNA is retained, 45 bases long and in frame from the first base. Broad study findings and their caveats: Blood and spleen T cells captured only a limited portion of the TCR repertoire detected in tissues, in both patients and mice. No blood samples were available for the non-GVHD comparator patients. Within patients, how anatomically similar tissues were was a major factor shaping TCR repertoire composition, regardless of disease or transplant status. The study did not determine which tissue TCRs were alloreactive or antigen-specific, and some clones might have been persisting host cells. Few T cell clones were found to be shared across patients, but shared repertoire signatures across patients were revealed in a tissue-specific fashion by motif-based clustering. A small and clinically heterogeneous patient cohort was studied, and sampling depth was acknowledged as a limitation.

Libraries were made using the immunoSEQ multiplex PCR assay. TCRbeta CDR3 sequencing was performed at survey depth by Adaptive Biotechnologies, and CDR3 sequences, V/J genes, productive frequency and template counts were reported. Amplification of TCR beta CDR3 regions started from genomic DNA instead of RNA. Turning to the authors' computational methods: Pairwise repertoire overlap between tissues was quantified with Jensen-Shannon divergence, where 1 means complete divergence and 0 identical. Tissues were clustered by single-linkage agglomerative hierarchical clustering of pairwise JSD values, and the clustering results were displayed as dendrograms. GLIPH2 was run on all patient samples with simulation_depth 1000, kmer_min_depth 3 and cdr3_length_cutoff 8, and groups with more than two unique CDR3s were retained. A standardized tissue-overlap score was calculated by extrapolating Jaccard GLIPH-group overlap across patients to a standard repertoire size of 1000 clones. Linear mixed-effect models, with tissue included as a fixed effect and individual included as a random effect, were used to assess associations of diversity with clinical or experimental variables. TCRdb re-hosts the immuneACCESS table, in-frame sequences only. Its copies lack some clones; in the studies checked, an unresolved V gene accounts for under half of them, and the cause for the rest is not known. The V and J calls and the clone size are those of that table, but D and trimming were determined from the DNA. The sample table holds 5,500 to 7,500 clones, of which approximately 71% were seen once. The ten largest clones represent 20% to 30% of the sample.

The sequence was obtained from a woman aged 18 to 55 with breast cancer. Sample: tissue from the stomach, taken at autopsy. The chain links TRBV4-1 with TRBJ1-6, and TRBD1 may be the D gene, going by 5 matching bases. The CDR3 reads CASSQGPTETSPLHF. In nucleotide form, the sequence is TGCGCCAGCAGCCAAGGCCCGACAGAAACTTCACCCCTCCACTTT.